This T cell receptor (beta chain) was captured by sequencing in a study of T cell repertoires in cytomegalovirus infection. As for the study in general: Recently identified HLA-C-restricted and well-studied HLA-B-restricted CMV epitopes were used. In public TCR beta signatures, there were indications of both CMV infection and matching HLA type. The study's findings and limits: It was HLA-C-restricted CMV-specific TCR beta clonotypes that dominated the response ex vivo. Identification of carriers of CMV plus the relevant HLA was performed using cumulative public TCR beta family frequency.

TCRdb reprocessed the reads via MiXCR and lists one record per CDR3 protein. This sample has approximately 270,000 distinct CDR3 sequences, with less than 25% found just once. The CDR3 totals 15 residues. Losses at the gene ends were 2 bases for V and 5 bases for J; bases not matched to a gene: 4. Germline V gives CDR1 SGHNT, CDR2 YYREEE (reference sequence). This clonotype turned up a few times. No antigen is known for it. Sequences were derived from cultured PBMCs, sampled from culture after CMV antigen stimulation. The TCR originated in a human donor in good health (CMV status not recorded). Some clones in this sample may be carry-over from other donors' samples. V gene TRBV5-4 combines with J gene TRBJ2-3, with 11 bases fitting TRBD2. The CDR3 spells CASSFPSGGRDTQYF. For the CDR3, the DNA is TGTGCCAGCAGCTTTCCTAGCGGGGGGAGAGATACGCAGTATTTT. The whole variable domain, remainder taken from reference TRBV5-4 and TRBJ2-3, is ETGVTQSPTHLIKTRGQQVTLRCSSQSGHNTVSWYQQALGQGPQFIFQYYREEENGRGNFPPRFSGLQFPNYSSELNVNALELDDSALYLCASSFPSGGRDTQYFGPGTRLTVL.